One and the same sample provided the 19 T cell receptor beta chains below, sequenced in a study of T cell repertoires in cytomegalovirus infection. In TCRdb, the reads were re-called with MiXCR into one record per CDR3 protein. This sample has around 430,000 distinct CDR3 sequences, with 40% to 50% found just once. The antigens these receptors bind are not known. The sequencing used cultured PBMCs, collected from culture after CMV antigen stimulation. These receptors all stem from a human donor in good health (CMV status not recorded). Some clones in this sample may be carry-over from other donors' samples.

This clonotype was recorded a few times. J is TRBJ2-3 and V is TRBV7-6; D not certain. This CDR3 has 15 amino acids. Germline V gives CDR1 SGHVS, CDR2 FNYEAQ. Trimming shortened V by 0 bases and J by 8 bases, and 15 bases separated the two germline ends. The DNA of the CDR3 is TGTGCCAGCAGCTTAGCGCGAGGACGGCTCAGTACGCAGTATTTT. It specifies CASSLARGRLSTQYF.

Of note for this clonotype: An end of the junction does not agree with germline; a read error may underlie this. The chain has TRBV5-1 and TRBJ2-5; D is perhaps TRBD1 (6 bases). The CDR3 extends over 14 amino acids. Per the germline V gene, CDR1 is SGHRS and CDR2 is YFSETQ. Written as DNA, the CDR3 is TGCGCCAGCAGCCCTGGGACACCCGGAGAGGCCCAGTACTTC. This encodes CASSPGTPGEAQYF. Complete variable domain (other parts from reference TRBV5-1 and TRBJ2-5): KAGVTQTPRYLIKTRGQQVTLSCSPISGHRSVSWYQQTPGQGLQFLFEYFSETQRNKGNFPGRFSGRQFSNSRSEMNVSTLELGDSALYLCASSPGTPGEAQYFGPGTRLLVL.

The chain recombines TRBV19 with TRBJ1-1, with D possibly being TRBD1 (6 bases). The V gene lost 2 bases and the J gene lost 4 bases, with 11 bases spanning the gap. The CDR3 has 14 amino acids. Germline V lookup: CDR1 LNHDA, CDR2 SQIVND (reference sequence). CDR3 sequence reads: CASSIPGAVTEAFF. The CDR3, as DNA: TGTGCCAGTAGTATACCGGGGGCGGTCACTGAAGCTTTCTTT.

The V gene is TRBV28, the J gene TRBJ1-6; TRBD1 is a possible D gene (5 bases). The V end lost 4 bases, the J end lost 7 bases, and 17 bases lay between the germline ends. The CDR3 sequence is 16 residues long. From germline, CDR1 is MDHEN and CDR2 SYDVKM. CDR3 protein: CASSSISWRGNSPLHF. DNA of the CDR3: TGTGCCAGCAGTTCAATCTCCTGGAGGGGCAATTCACCCCTCCACTTT.

The V gene is TRBV6-1, the J gene TRBJ1-5; perhaps TRBD1 as D (6 bases). Trimming pared 7 bases from V and 11 bases from J, leaving 12 bases between. In germline, CDR1 is MNHNS, CDR2 SASEGT. The CDR3 runs 11 residues. The CDR3 loop reads CASMLGTTQHF. The CDR3 nucleotides are TGTGCCAGCATGTTGGGGACAACCCAGCATTTT.

This clonotype has just a few counts. The V and J genes are TRBV7-8 and TRBJ1-5; D gene unclear. This CDR3 region has 13 residues. Trimming took 5 bases from V and 7 from J, leaving 12 bases between them. The germline CDR1 and CDR2 sequences are SGHVS and FQNEAQ. The chain's CDR3 is CASSQYTDQPQHF. CDR3 DNA sequence: TGTGCCAGCAGCCAGTATACGGACCAGCCCCAGCATTTT.

This clonotype was seen a single time. The chain joins TRBV6-1 to TRBJ1-5, with D hard to call. Germline CDR1 reads MNHNS; CDR2 reads SASEGT. V was pared by 6 bases and J by 0 bases, with 6 bases between. The CDR3 spans 13 residues. The DNA for the CDR3 is TGTGCCAGCAGGGAAAATAGCAATCAGCCCCAGCATTTT. Encoded protein: CASRENSNQPQHF.

The rearrangement links TRBV7-8 to TRBJ1-6; the match to TRBD1 covers 8 bases. The CDR3 is 16 amino acids. Germline assignment: CDR1 SGHVS and CDR2 FQNEAQ. Trimming at V came to 5 bases and at J to 7 bases, leaving 10 bases not matched to a gene. The CDR3 DNA reads as TGTGCCAGCAGCGGGGGACAGGTCCTTACCAATTCACCCCTCCACTTT. Its protein is CASSGGQVLTNSPLHF.

The rearrangement links TRBV7-9 to TRBJ1-2; D remains ambiguous. The CDR3 contains 12 residues. V gave up 2 bases and J gave up 7 bases, with 8 bases separating them. The V gene's germline CDR1 is SEHNR and CDR2 FQNEAQ (reference sequence). CDR3 DNA: TGTGCCAGCAGCTTAATTTTTGGTGGCTACACCTTC. Protein product: CASSLIFGGYTF. Full variable domain (remainder filled in from reference TRBV7-9 and TRBJ1-2): DTGVSQNPRHKITKRGQNVTFRCDPISEHNRLYWYRQTLGQGPEFLTYFQNEAQLEKSRLLSDRFSAERPKGSFSTLEIQRTEQGDSAMYLCASSLIFGGYTFGSGTRLTVV.

The chain carries TRBV28 and TRBJ2-7; 7 bases line up with TRBD1. CDR3 length: 15 residues. Germline trimming cut 3 bases from V and 1 base from J; bases unmatched to any gene: 6. The germline V gene encodes CDR1 MDHEN and CDR2 SYDVKM. CDR3 DNA: TGTGCCAGCAGTTTCGACAGGGCCCCATCCTACGAGCAGTACTTC. Protein product: CASSFDRAPSYEQYF.

The genes are TRBV7-9 and TRBJ1-2, with D possibly being TRBD1 (5 bases). The germline CDR1 and CDR2 sequences are SEHNR and FQNEAQ (reference sequence). V was pared by 2 bases and J by 2 bases, with 15 bases between. The CDR3 extends over 16 amino acids. CDR3 region: CASSLRTGTENYGYTF. CDR3 coding DNA: TGTGCCAGCAGCTTAAGAACCGGGACGGAGAACTATGGCTACACCTTC. The full variable domain, in which reference TRBV7-9 and TRBJ1-2 provide the parts outside the CDR3, is DTGVSQNPRHKITKRGQNVTFRCDPISEHNRLYWYRQTLGQGPEFLTYFQNEAQLEKSRLLSDRFSAERPKGSFSTLEIQRTEQGDSAMYLCASSLRTGTENYGYTFGSGTRLTVV.

The rearrangement uses TRBV24-1 and TRBJ2-3; D ambiguous. The CDR3 runs 10 residues. Germline CDR1 and CDR2: KGHDR and SFDVKD. Trimming took off 8 bases at V and 5 bases at J, with 4 bases between the two ends. CDR3 sequence (DNA): TGTGCCACCATGAGAGATACGCAGTATTTT. Translation gives CATMRDTQYF.

This clonotype occurred once. Since no conserved phenylalanine or tryptophan closes the CDR3, a read error is the likely cause. The chain recombines TRBV19 with TRBJ2-4; the match to TRBD2 covers 14 bases. With V trimmed by 8 bases and J by 0 bases, 12 bases remained unmatched. Germline V lookup: CDR1 LNHDA, CDR2 SQIVND (reference sequence). The CDR3 runs to 19 residues. In DNA form, the CDR3 reads TGTGCCAGTGAGGGGGGCCCCGGACTAGCGGGAGGAGCCAAAAACATTCAGTACGTC. Translating gives CASEGGPGLAGGAKNIQYV.

The gene calls are TRBV19 and TRBJ1-1, with D perhaps TRBD1 (6 bases). This CDR3 comprises 19 residues. Trimming took 1 base from V and 3 from J, leaving 24 bases between them. Germline V gene data show CDR1 as LNHDA and CDR2 as SQIVND (reference sequence). CDR3 DNA sequence: TGTGCCAGTAGTATAGGGACAGTACGGGCCCCGGATCAGGACACTGAAGCTTTCTTT. Translated, it gives CASSIGTVRAPDQDTEAFF.

The rearrangement links TRBV6-6 to TRBJ2-1; D may correspond to TRBD1 or TRBD2 (5 bases each). CDR1 and CDR2 from the germline V gene are MNHNY and SVGAGI (reference sequence). V was trimmed by 1 base and J by 9 bases, leaving 16 bases between them. There are 15 residues in the CDR3. The CDR3 reads CASSYLLYDGAEQFF. The CDR3 nucleotides read TGTGCCAGCAGTTACTTACTATACGACGGGGCTGAGCAGTTCTTC.

The J gene is TRBJ2-7, the V gene TRBV5-5; no clear D. Deletions cut 2 bases from V and 4 bases from J, with 10 bases between. This CDR3 is 13 amino acids long. Germline loops: CDR1 SGHKS, CDR2 YYEKEE (reference sequence). Here the CDR3 DNA reads TGTGCCAGCAGCTTCACGATGGGATACGAGCAGTACTTC. It translates to CASSFTMGYEQYF.

A few counts support this clonotype. V gene TRBV7-6 combines with J gene TRBJ1-6; D perhaps matches TRBD1 (5 bases). Germline assignment: CDR1 SGHVS and CDR2 FNYEAQ. The V and J ends lost 1 base and 6 bases respectively, with 10 bases between them. This CDR3 contains 15 residues. The CDR3 is CASSLDPGFNSPLHF. CDR3 DNA sequence: TGTGCCAGCAGCTTAGACCCAGGGTTTAATTCACCCCTCCACTTT.

In this sample, this clonotype turned up a few times. The chain has TRBV7-2 and TRBJ2-1; perhaps TRBD2 as D (5 bases). Per germline, CDR1 SGHTA and CDR2 FQGNSA. The V end was cut by 4 bases, the J end by 0 bases, with 16 bases between. The CDR3 runs to 17 residues. CDR3 sequence: CASSSQLLDRSYNEQFF. DNA for the CDR3: TGTGCCAGCAGCTCGCAGTTACTAGACCGCTCCTACAATGAGCAGTTCTTC.

A few counts support this clonotype. This chain connects TRBV4-3 to TRBJ2-3; the D gene is possibly TRBD2 (6 bases). There are 18 residues in the CDR3. Trimming left V 1 base short and J 2 bases short, with 19 bases between. Germline values: CDR1 LGHNA, CDR2 YSLEER. CDR3 in DNA: TGCGCCAGCAGCCAAGGAGGAAGCCCAGCGGACTACACAGATACGCAGTATTTT. It is translated as CASSQGGSPADYTDTQYF.